The clone carrying this TCR beta chain was seen only a few times. These data belong to a study of molecular identifiers for immune sequencing clone quantification. The sorting of naive CD8 T cells used the CD8+CD4-CCR7+CD45RA+ phenotype. Bulk TCR libraries used previously described methods and listed TCR primers. TCRdb processed the PCR reads anew with MiXCR; each CDR3 protein has one entry. The sample includes just under 650,000 distinct CDR3 sequences, 15% to 20% of them seen just once. This sequence was found in a human donor in good health. Some libraries in this study had Jurkat cell RNA spiked in. The sequencing input was naive CD8+ T cells from blood, with Jurkat cell RNA spiked in. The subset: FACS-sorted CD8+CD4-CCR7+CD45RA+ naive T cells.

CDR3 loop: CASNPPGQAIIRETQYF. The DNA for the CDR3 is TGTGCCAGCAACCCCCCGGGACAGGCAATAATCAGGGAGACCCAGTACTTC. The genes are TRBV5-3 and TRBJ2-5, with TRBD1 identical over 8 bases. TRBV5-3 qualifies as an ORF whose function is uncertain. V shed 8 bases, J shed 5 bases, and the junction held 20 bases outside the gene matches. This CDR3 comprises 17 residues.